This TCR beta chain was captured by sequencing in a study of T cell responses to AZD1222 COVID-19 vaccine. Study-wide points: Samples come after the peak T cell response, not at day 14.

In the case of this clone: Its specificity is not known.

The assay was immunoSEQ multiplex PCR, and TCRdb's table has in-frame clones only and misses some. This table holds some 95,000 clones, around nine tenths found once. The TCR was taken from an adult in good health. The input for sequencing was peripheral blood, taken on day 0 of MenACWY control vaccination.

The CDR3 protein is CASSPYRDHGYTF. CDR3 coding DNA: TGTGCCAGCAGTCCTTACAGGGACCATGGCTACACCTTC. The rearrangement joins TRBV27 to TRBJ1-2; possibly TRBD1 for D (6 bases). The CDR3 length is 13 residues. The V gene's germline CDR1 is MNHEY and CDR2 SMNVEV (reference sequence). The V end was cut by 5 bases, the J end by 6 bases, with 13 bases between.